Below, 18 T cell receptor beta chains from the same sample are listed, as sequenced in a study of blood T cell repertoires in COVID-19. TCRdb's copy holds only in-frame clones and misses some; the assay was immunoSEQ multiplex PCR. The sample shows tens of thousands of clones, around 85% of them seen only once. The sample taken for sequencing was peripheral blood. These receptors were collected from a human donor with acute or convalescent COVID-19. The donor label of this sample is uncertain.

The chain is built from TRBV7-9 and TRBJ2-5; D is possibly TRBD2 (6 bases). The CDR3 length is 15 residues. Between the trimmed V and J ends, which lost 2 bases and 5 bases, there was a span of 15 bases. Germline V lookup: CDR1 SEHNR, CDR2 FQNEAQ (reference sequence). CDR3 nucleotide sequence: TGTGCCAGCAGCTTATCCACGGGAGTTTCGGAGACCCAGTACTTC. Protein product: CASSLSTGVSETQYF.

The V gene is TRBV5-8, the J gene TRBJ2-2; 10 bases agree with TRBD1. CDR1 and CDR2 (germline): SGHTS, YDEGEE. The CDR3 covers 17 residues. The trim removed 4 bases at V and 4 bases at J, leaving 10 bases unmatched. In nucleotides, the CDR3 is TGTGCCAGCAGCCGCCGCCGGGACAGGGGTATCACCGGGGAGCTGTTTTTT. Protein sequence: CASSRRRDRGITGELFF.

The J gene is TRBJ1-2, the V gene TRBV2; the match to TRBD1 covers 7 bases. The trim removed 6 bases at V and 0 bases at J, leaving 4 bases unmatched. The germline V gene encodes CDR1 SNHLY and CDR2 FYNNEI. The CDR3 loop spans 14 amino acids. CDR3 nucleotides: TGTGCCAGCAGAGGGACAGCTACTAACTATGGCTACACCTTC. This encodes CASRGTATNYGYTF.

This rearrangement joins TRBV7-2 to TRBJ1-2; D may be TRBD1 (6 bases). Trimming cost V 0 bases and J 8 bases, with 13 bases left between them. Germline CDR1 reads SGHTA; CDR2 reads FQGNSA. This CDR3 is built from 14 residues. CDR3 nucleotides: TGTGCCAGCAGCTTAGCAGGGGGGGCACGAGGCTACACCTTC. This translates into CASSLAGGARGYTF.

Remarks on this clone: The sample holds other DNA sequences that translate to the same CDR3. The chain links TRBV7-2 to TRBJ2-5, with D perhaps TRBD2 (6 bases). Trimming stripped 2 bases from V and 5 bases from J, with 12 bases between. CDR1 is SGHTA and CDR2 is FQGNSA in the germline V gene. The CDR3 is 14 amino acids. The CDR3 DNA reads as TGTGCCAGCAGCTTACAGGGTGCGGGGGAGACCCAGTACTTC. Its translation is CASSLQGAGETQYF.

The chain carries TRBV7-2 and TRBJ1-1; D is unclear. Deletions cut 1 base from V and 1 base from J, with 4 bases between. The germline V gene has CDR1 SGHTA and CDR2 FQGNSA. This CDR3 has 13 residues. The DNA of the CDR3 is TGTGCCAGCAGCTTAGTAGAGAACACTGAAGCTTTCTTT. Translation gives CASSLVENTEAFF.

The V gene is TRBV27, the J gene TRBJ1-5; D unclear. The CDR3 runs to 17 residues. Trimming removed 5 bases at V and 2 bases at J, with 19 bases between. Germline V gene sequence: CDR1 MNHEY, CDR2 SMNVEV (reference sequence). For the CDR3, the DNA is TGTGCCAGCAGTACTACTACGAGTTTTACGGGCAATCAGCCCCAGCATTTT. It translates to CASSTTTSFTGNQPQHF.

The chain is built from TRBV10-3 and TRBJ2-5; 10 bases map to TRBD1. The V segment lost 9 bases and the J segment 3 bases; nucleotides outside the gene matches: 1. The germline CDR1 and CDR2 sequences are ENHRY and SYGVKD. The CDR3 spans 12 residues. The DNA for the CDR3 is TGTGCCATTGGGACAGGGGAAGAGACCCAGTACTTC. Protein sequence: CAIGTGEETQYF.

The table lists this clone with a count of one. The chain's CDR3 is CASSRQLDSNEKLFF. CDR3 DNA sequence: TGCGCCAGCAGCCGACAGTTGGACAGTAATGAAAAACTGTTTTTT. The V gene is TRBV4-3, the J gene TRBJ1-4; D might be TRBD1 (6 bases). CDR3 length: 15 amino acids. Germline V lookup: CDR1 LGHNA, CDR2 YSLEER. The V gene lost 4 bases and the J gene lost 4 bases, with 13 bases spanning the gap.

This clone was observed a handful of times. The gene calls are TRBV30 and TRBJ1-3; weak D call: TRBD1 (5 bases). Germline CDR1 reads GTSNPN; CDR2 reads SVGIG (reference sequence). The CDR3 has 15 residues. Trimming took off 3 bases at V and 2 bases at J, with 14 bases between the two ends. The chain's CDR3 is CAWRSKGLAGNTIYF. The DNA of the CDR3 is TGTGCCTGGAGGTCGAAGGGGCTTGCTGGAAACACCATATATTTT.

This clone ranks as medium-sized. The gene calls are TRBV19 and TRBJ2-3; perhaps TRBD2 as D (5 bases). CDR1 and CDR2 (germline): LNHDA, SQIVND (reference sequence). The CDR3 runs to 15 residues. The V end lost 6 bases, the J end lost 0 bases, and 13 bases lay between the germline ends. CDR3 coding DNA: TGTGCCAGTAGCGGAACGGGATTTAGCACAGATACGCAGTATTTT. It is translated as CASSGTGFSTDTQYF.

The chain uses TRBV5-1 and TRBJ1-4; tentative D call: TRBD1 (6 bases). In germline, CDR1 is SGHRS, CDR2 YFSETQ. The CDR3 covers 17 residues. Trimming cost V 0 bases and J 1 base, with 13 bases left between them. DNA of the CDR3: TGCGCCAGCAGCTTGGGGCTCCAACAGGGAACTAATGAAAAACTGTTTTTT. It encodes CASSLGLQQGTNEKLFF.

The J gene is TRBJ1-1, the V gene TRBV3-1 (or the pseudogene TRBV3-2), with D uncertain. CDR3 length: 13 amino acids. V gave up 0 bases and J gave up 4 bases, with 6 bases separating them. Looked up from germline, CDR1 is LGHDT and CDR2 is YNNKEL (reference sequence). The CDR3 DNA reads TGTGCCAGCAGCCAAGATCTTATCACTGAAGCTTTCTTT. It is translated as CASSQDLITEAFF.

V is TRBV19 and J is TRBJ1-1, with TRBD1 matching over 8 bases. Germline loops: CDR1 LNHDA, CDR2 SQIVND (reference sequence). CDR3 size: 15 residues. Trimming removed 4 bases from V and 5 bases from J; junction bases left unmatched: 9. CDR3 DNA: TGTGCCAGTAGTACCACCGGGACAGGAAGGACTGAAGCTTTCTTT. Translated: CASSTTGTGRTEAFF.

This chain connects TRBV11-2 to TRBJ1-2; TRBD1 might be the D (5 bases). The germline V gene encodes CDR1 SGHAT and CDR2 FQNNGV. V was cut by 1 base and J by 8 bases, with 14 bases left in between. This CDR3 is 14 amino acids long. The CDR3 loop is CASSLAGIESGYTF. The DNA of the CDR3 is TGTGCCAGCAGCTTAGCAGGGATCGAGTCGGGCTACACCTTC.

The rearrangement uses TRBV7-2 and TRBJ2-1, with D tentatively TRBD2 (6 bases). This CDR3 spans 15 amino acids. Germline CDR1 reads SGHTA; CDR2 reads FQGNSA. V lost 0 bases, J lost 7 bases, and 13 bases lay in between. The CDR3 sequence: CASSLARHRGNEQFF. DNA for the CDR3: TGTGCCAGCAGCTTAGCGCGTCATCGGGGGAATGAGCAGTTCTTC.

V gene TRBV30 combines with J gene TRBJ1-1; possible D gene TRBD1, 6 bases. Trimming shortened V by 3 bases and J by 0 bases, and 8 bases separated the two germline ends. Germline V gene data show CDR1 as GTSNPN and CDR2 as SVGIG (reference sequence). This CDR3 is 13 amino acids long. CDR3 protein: CAWSGTLNTEAFF. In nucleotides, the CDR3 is TGTGCCTGGAGCGGGACATTGAACACTGAAGCTTTCTTT. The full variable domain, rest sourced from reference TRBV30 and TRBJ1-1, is SQTIHQWPATLVQPVGSPLSLECTVEGTSNPNLYWYRQAAGRGLQLLFYSVGIGQISSEVPQNLSASRPQDRQFILSSKKLLLSDSGFYLCAWSGTLNTEAFFGQGTRLTVV.

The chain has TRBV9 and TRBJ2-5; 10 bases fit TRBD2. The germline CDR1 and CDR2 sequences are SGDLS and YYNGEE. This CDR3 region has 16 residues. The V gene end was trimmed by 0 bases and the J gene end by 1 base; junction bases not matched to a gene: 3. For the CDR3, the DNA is TGTGCCAGCAGCGTAGGTAGCGGGAGGCCCCAAGAGACCCAGTACTTC. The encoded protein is CASSVGSGRPQETQYF.